A single sample gave rise to the 25 T cell receptor beta chains below, sequenced in a study of T cell repertoires in cytomegalovirus infection. MiXCR was run by TCRdb on the reads, yielding one entry per CDR3 protein. The repertoire holds approximately 73,000 distinct CDR3 sequences, with approximately 42% as singletons. These receptors' antigens are unknown. This material consisted of CD8+ T cells from cultured PBMCs, taken from culture after CMV antigen stimulation. The receptors here all came from a human donor in good health (CMV status not recorded). Some clones in this sample may be carry-over from other donors' samples.

The chain couples TRBV12-3 or TRBV12-4 to TRBJ2-1, with D unclear. V shed 4 bases and J shed 6 bases, with 4 bases lying between them. This CDR3 contains 11 residues. The CDR3 coding sequence is TGTGCCAGCAGTTACAGCAATGAGCAGTTCTTC. Its translation: CASSYSNEQFF.

This clonotype was seen more than once but under ten times. V is TRBV20-1 and J is TRBJ1-1; D is unclear. The CDR3 has 13 amino acids. V lost 0 bases and J lost 4, with 9 bases in between. CDR1 DFQATT and CDR2 SNEGSKA come from the germline V gene (reference sequence). The CDR3, as DNA: TGCAGTGCTAGAGATCTCGAGGGCACTGAAGCTTTCTTT. Amino acids: CSARDLEGTEAFF.

The chain joins TRBV5-5 to TRBJ2-3; 10 nucleotides agree with TRBD1. The CDR3 is made up of 14 amino acids. The germline gives CDR1 SGHKS, CDR2 YYEKEE (reference sequence). The V gene end was trimmed by 4 bases and the J gene end by 5 bases; junction bases not matched to a gene: 4. CDR3 region: CASSPTGGQDTQYF. CDR3 in DNA: TGTGCCAGCAGCCCGACAGGGGGCCAAGATACGCAGTATTTT.

With respect to this clonotype: One end of the junction varies from germline; a read error may be responsible. The rearrangement uses TRBV7-8 and TRBJ2-1; tentative D call: TRBD2 (6 bases). CDR1 and CDR2 from the germline V gene are SGHVS and FQNEAQ. The CDR3 runs 15 residues. In nucleotides, the CDR3 is TGTGCCAGCAGCCTAGCGTACTCCCTCTACAATGAGCAGTTCTTC. Its protein is CASSLAYSLYNEQFF. Variable domain in full (rest from reference TRBV7-8 and TRBJ2-1): GAGVSQSPRYKVAKRGQDVALRCDPISGHVSLFWYQQALGQGPEFLTYFQNEAQLDKSGLPSDRFFAERPEGSVSTLKIQRTQQEDSAVYLCASSLAYSLYNEQFFGPGTRLTVL.

The chain employs TRBV20-1 and TRBJ2-7; D possibly uses TRBD1 or TRBD2 (5 bases each). Trimming removed 3 bases at V and 0 bases at J, with 15 bases between. CDR3 length: 15 residues. Germline values: CDR1 DFQATT, CDR2 SNEGSKA (reference sequence). CDR3 DNA sequence: TGCAGTGCTAGTCCTCGGGGCAGGCACTCCTACGAGCAGTACTTC. It encodes CSASPRGRHSYEQYF.

The rearrangement uses TRBV15 and TRBJ1-5; a possible D gene is TRBD1 (6 bases). The CDR3 length is 16 residues. Germline loops: CDR1 LNHNV, CDR2 YYDKDF (reference sequence). V was cut by 3 bases and J by 4 bases, with 16 bases left in between. CDR3 nucleotide sequence: TGTGCCACCAGCAGCGACAGGACTAGCAGAAATCAGCCCCAGCATTTT. Amino acid sequence: CATSSDRTSRNQPQHF.

This clonotype came up a few times. The rearrangement links TRBV27 to TRBJ2-1; D is ambiguous. The germline CDR1 and CDR2 sequences are MNHEY and SMNVEV (reference sequence). The V and J ends lost 8 bases and 9 bases respectively, with 11 bases between them. The CDR3 extends over 11 amino acids. DNA for the CDR3: TGTGCCAGCTGGCGGTACGGTGAGCAGTTCTTC. Protein product: CASWRYGEQFF.

This clonotype occurred a few times. The V call is TRBV7-2, the J call TRBJ2-4; D possibly matches TRBD1 or TRBD2 (5 bases each). This CDR3 spans 16 amino acids. V gave up 5 bases and J gave up 0 bases, with 14 bases separating them. Germline assignment: CDR1 SGHTA and CDR2 FQGNSA. CDR3 coding DNA: TGTGCCAGCAGCACACGGTCGGGGCTAGCCAAAAACATTCAGTACTTC. It is translated as CASSTRSGLAKNIQYF.

This clonotype showed up many times. The V gene is TRBV4-1, the J gene TRBJ1-5; tentative D call: TRBD1 (5 bases). The CDR3 length is 14 residues. Trimming removed 3 bases from V and 5 bases from J, with 11 bases in between. Germline V gene lookup returns CDR1 MGHRA and CDR2 YSYEKL. The CDR3, as DNA: TGCGCCAGCAGCCAGGGGGACGGCCATCAGCCCCAGCATTTT. It translates to CASSQGDGHQPQHF.

This chain links TRBV7-8 with TRBJ2-7; TRBD1 aligns across 10 bases. V was clipped by 5 bases and J by 3 bases; unmatched bases: 10. The length of the CDR3 is 16 residues. The V gene's germline CDR1 is SGHVS and CDR2 FQNEAQ. The CDR3 sequence: CASSEYRDRGLYEQYF. The CDR3 DNA sequence: TGTGCCAGCAGCGAATACCGGGACAGGGGCCTCTACGAGCAGTACTTC.

V usage is TRBV27 and J usage is TRBJ2-5, with 7 bases matching TRBD1. Germline V gives CDR1 MNHEY, CDR2 SMNVEV (reference sequence). This CDR3 contains 19 residues. V shed 2 bases and J 5 bases; nucleotides not matched to a gene: 20. The CDR3 protein is CASSLKGQRTGLGEETQYF. CDR3 nucleotides: TGTGCCAGCAGTTTAAAGGGCCAGAGGACAGGCCTGGGGGAGGAGACCCAGTACTTC.

This clonotype turned up a few times. The V and J genes are TRBV7-6 and TRBJ2-5, with D perhaps matching TRBD2 (6 bases). The CDR3 runs 13 residues. Germline CDR1 and CDR2: SGHVS and FNYEAQ. Trimming shortened V by 2 bases and J by 12 bases, and 16 bases separated the two germline ends. In DNA form, the CDR3 reads TGTGCCAGCAGCTTAAACTTTGGGGGGTTGAAGTACTTC. Protein: CASSLNFGGLKYF. The entire variable domain, with the rest obtained from reference TRBV7-6 and TRBJ2-5, is as follows: GAGVSQSPRYKVTKRGQDVALRCDPISGHVSLYWYRQALGQGPEFLTYFNYEAQQDKSGLPNDRFSAERPEGSISTLTIQRTEQRDSAMYRCASSLNFGGLKYFGPGTRLLVL.

The chain combines TRBV27 with TRBJ2-7, with TRBD1 matching over 7 bases. V shed 6 bases and J 0 bases; nucleotides not matched to a gene: 5. This CDR3 is built from 14 residues. Germline CDR1 and CDR2: MNHEY and SMNVEV (reference sequence). This CDR3 reads CASRWAGGSYEQYF. The CDR3 nucleotides read TGTGCCAGCAGATGGGCAGGGGGCTCCTACGAGCAGTACTTC.

The rearrangement joins TRBV7-6 to TRBJ2-7, with 8 bases matching TRBD2. The length of the CDR3 is 16 residues. J lost 6 bases, V lost 1 base, and 11 bases had no gene match. Germline V gene sequence: CDR1 SGHVS, CDR2 FNYEAQ. The CDR3 is CASSLVVRGGYAEQYF. The CDR3 bases are TGTGCCAGCAGCTTAGTAGTCCGGGGGGGTTACGCCGAGCAGTACTTC. The whole variable domain, remainder taken from reference TRBV7-6 and TRBJ2-7, is GAGVSQSPRYKVTKRGQDVALRCDPISGHVSLYWYRQALGQGPEFLTYFNYEAQQDKSGLPNDRFSAERPEGSISTLTIQRTEQRDSAMYRCASSLVVRGGYAEQYFGPGTRLTVT.

CDR3 in amino acids: CASSLAPGAVETQYF. In nucleotides, the CDR3 is TGTGCCAGCAGCTTGGCCCCTGGAGCGGTGGAGACCCAGTACTTC. V and J are TRBV7-2 and TRBJ2-5; D is perhaps TRBD2 (5 bases). Germline V lookup: CDR1 SGHTA, CDR2 FQGNSA. CDR3 length equals 15 residues. V shed 3 bases and J shed 5 bases, with 16 bases lying between them. Using reference TRBV7-2 and TRBJ2-5 for the parts outside the CDR3, the full variable domain is GAGVSQSPSNKVTEKGKDVELRCDPISGHTALYWYRQSLGQGLEFLIYFQGNSAPDKSGLPSDRFSAERTGGSVSTLTIQRTQQEDSAVYLCASSLAPGAVETQYFGPGTRLLVL.

V gene TRBV13 combines with J gene TRBJ1-1; unclear D gene. The CDR3 totals 13 residues. The V gene's germline CDR1 is PRHDT and CDR2 FYEKMQ (reference sequence). V lost 5 bases and J lost 2, with 9 bases in between. The CDR3, as DNA: TGTGCCAGCAGCCCACCGGCAAACACTGAAGCTTTCTTT. Encoded protein: CASSPPANTEAFF.

Many counts were recorded for this clonotype. The chain has TRBV7-8 and TRBJ1-1; D is unresolved. Trimming removed 4 bases at V and 2 bases at J, with 11 bases between. CDR1 is SGHVS and CDR2 is FQNEAQ in the germline V gene. The CDR3 is 14 residues long. Here the CDR3 reads CASSYRAENTEAFF. For the CDR3, the DNA is TGTGCCAGCAGCTACCGAGCGGAAAACACTGAAGCTTTCTTT.

This clonotype was detected a few times. V is TRBV28 and J is TRBJ2-6; 10 bases match TRBD1. The junction had 9 bases not matched to a gene; V was cut back by 2 bases and J by 2 bases. Germline values: CDR1 MDHEN, CDR2 SYDVKM. The CDR3 extends over 19 amino acids. CDR3 protein: CASSLIMGTGVAGANVLTF. DNA for the CDR3: TGTGCCAGCAGTTTAATCATGGGGACAGGGGTGGCTGGGGCCAACGTCCTGACTTTC.

This chain connects TRBV7-9 to TRBJ1-2; tentative D call: TRBD1 (6 bases). V lost 4 bases and J lost 9, with 21 bases in between. This CDR3 comprises 15 residues. Looked up from germline, CDR1 is SEHNR and CDR2 is FQNEAQ (reference sequence). CDR3 nucleotides: TGTGCCAGCAGCTCGGTGGGGGGCCTTTTGTATAGCTACACCTTC. This translates into CASSSVGGLLYSYTF.

This chain connects TRBV27 to TRBJ2-7, with TRBD1 identical over 7 bases. Germline lookup yields CDR1 MNHEY and CDR2 SMNVEV (reference sequence). CDR3 length: 13 amino acids. V was clipped by 5 bases and J by 5 bases; unmatched bases: 6. In nucleotides, the CDR3 is TGTGCCAGCAGTCTTGACAGGGTCCACGAGCAGTACTTC. Translated, it gives CASSLDRVHEQYF.

The chain couples TRBV12-3 or TRBV12-4 to TRBJ2-7, with D possibly TRBD1 on 6 matching bases. The CDR3 is 15 residues long. The V and J ends lost 1 base and 4 bases respectively, with 14 bases between them. CDR3 protein: CASSLDQGLRYEQYF. The DNA of the CDR3 is TGTGCCAGCAGTTTAGATCAGGGGTTAAGGTACGAGCAGTACTTC.

This chain links TRBV12-5 with TRBJ1-3, with D tentatively TRBD1 (5 bases). The CDR3 is 17 residues long. V was clipped by 6 bases and J by 3 bases, with 21 bases between them. CDR1 and CDR2 from the germline V gene are LGHNT and FRNRAP. CDR3 residues: CASGRQFEGSVGNTIYF. The CDR3 nucleotides read TGTGCTAGTGGGCGACAATTCGAGGGGAGTGTTGGAAACACCATATATTTT.

This clonotype was counted a few times. The chain employs TRBV4-1 and TRBJ1-4; 9 positions match TRBD1. The CDR3 covers 17 residues. Germline values: CDR1 MGHRA, CDR2 YSYEKL. V trimming: 0 bases; J trimming: 8 bases; junction bases outside the gene matches: 10. CDR3 nucleotides: TGCGCCAGCAGCCAAGATGTGGGTTGGACAGGGGAGGAAAAACTGTTTTTT. It translates to CASSQDVGWTGEEKLFF.

In DNA form, the CDR3 reads TGTGCCAGCAGCCGATACAATGAGCAGTTCTTC. Its protein is CASSRYNEQFF. V and J are TRBV7-4 and TRBJ2-1; D gene ambiguous. Trimming removed 5 bases at V and 4 bases at J, with 3 bases between. CDR1 is SGHVT, CDR2 SQSDAQ, per germline. The CDR3 runs to 11 residues.

The chain joins TRBV10-3 to TRBJ1-6; 7 nucleotides align to TRBD1. This CDR3 is 14 amino acids long. The germline V gene encodes CDR1 ENHRY and CDR2 SYGVKD. The J segment lost 8 bases and the V segment lost 2 bases, leaving 3 bases of the junction unmatched. The CDR3 nucleotides read TGTGCCATCAGTGAGGGGACAGAGGATTCACCCCTCCACTTT. Amino acids: CAISEGTEDSPLHF.